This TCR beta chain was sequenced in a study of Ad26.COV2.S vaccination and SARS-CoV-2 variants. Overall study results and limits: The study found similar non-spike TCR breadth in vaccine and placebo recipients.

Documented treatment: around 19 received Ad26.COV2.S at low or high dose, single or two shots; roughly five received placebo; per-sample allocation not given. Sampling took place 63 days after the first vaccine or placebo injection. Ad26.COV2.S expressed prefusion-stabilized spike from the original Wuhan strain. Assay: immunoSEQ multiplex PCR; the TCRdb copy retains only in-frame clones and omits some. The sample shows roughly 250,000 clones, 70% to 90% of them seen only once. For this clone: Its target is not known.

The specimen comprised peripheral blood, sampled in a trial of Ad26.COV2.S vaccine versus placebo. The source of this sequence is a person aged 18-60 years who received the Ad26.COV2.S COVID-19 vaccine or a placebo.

The CDR3 bases are TGTGCCAGCAGTGTATCTCTAGCGGGGCGCTACAATGAGCAGTTCTTC. Translating it yields CASSVSLAGRYNEQFF. V and J are TRBV6-1 and TRBJ2-1; TRBD2 matches at 9 bases. The CDR3 consists of 16 residues. After removal of 4 bases from V and 3 bases from J, the junction contained 7 bases not matched to a gene. The V gene's germline CDR1 is MNHNS and CDR2 SASEGT.